This is a list of T cell receptor beta chains from one sample in a study of T-cell memory formation after mild COVID-19. MiXCR, run by TCRdb on the 5' RACE reads, gives a single entry per CDR3 protein. The sample has some 300,000 distinct CDR3 sequences; under 25% are singletons. The material sequenced was PBMCs or a T cell subset sorted from them (not recorded which). The receptors derive from a man aged 18 to 30 who had mild COVID-19 (a few samples of this study predate the infection). Cell type and time point are not known. Both conserved end residues are part of each CDR3. Each record gives: V gene, CDR3 protein.

>TRBV7-3
CASSPGTGDGTEAFF
>TRBV9
CASSPPGSSGNTIYF
>TRBV10-3
CAISELTSGQETQYF
>TRBV7-6
CASSLTGQSGEQFF
>TRBV23-1
CASLRDLDRAYSNQPQHF
>TRBV4-3
CASSRSGQGTYEQYF
>TRBV12-3/TRBV12-4
CASNQGMASPLHF
>TRBV3-1
CASSLSWYEQYF
>TRBV6-2/TRBV6-3
CASSYPGTGQETQYF
>TRBV6-2/TRBV6-3
CATDGSDRPDTQYF
>TRBV6-5
CASSYGTGDSSPLHF
>TRBV9
CASSALRGPETQYF
>TRBV5-1
CASSFRDRGLTEAFF
>TRBV4-1
CASISRGDSQETQYF
>TRBV6-1
CASSGPEDGDYGYTF
>TRBV3-1
CASSEQGSNSPLHF
>TRBV4-3
CASSQDPAGGNNEQFF
>TRBV20-1
CSVSQPGQGADGYTF
>TRBV2
CASSESMRDQPQHF
>TRBV6-5
CASSYSTGRYGYTF
>TRBV18
CASQGGTYPPDTQYF
>TRBV7-2
CASRRGQQETQYF
>TRBV4-1
CASSTQEQETQYF
>TRBV20-1
CSARSQVGHEQYF
>TRBV12-3/TRBV12-4
CASSSPNDRETQYF
>TRBV12-3/TRBV12-4
CASSLYRVGGYTF
>TRBV5-1
CASSLDVSGEQYF
>TRBV4-3
CASSQGVAGNDYGYTF
>TRBV7-2
CASRTGENTEAFF
>TRBV29-1
CSALAGGETQYF
>TRBV6-6
CASRPGQPKSGEKLFF
>TRBV27
CASSPSRTSYEQYF
>TRBV12-3/TRBV12-4
CASSFGRGRRAFF
>TRBV9
CASSVGPPPYEQYF
>TRBV7-2
CASSLTSGEETQYF
>TRBV6-2/TRBV6-3
CASRGDFNQPQHF
>TRBV3-1
CASSHLPGHGYTF
>TRBV19
CASSPGTGKAGELFF
>TRBV10-1
CASRRSRPTGYLRTGELFF
>TRBV6-5
CASYPNPTRDGYTF
>TRBV7-8
CASTPQTFPSFYEQYF
>TRBV12-3/TRBV12-4
CASSFLGLASEQFF
>TRBV6-5
CATIADQETQYF
>TRBV29-1
CSATDRGTYEQYF
>TRBV7-6
CASSLATGPDTQYF
>TRBV12-3/TRBV12-4
CASSSQGVGEQYF